The rows below give T cell receptor beta chains drawn from one sample of a study of cytomegalovirus exposure and HLA in healthy donors. Libraries were prepared by immunoSEQ multiplex PCR; TCRdb keeps only in-frame clonotypes and omits some of them. The sample comprises a few hundred thousand clones, around 86% of which are singletons, and more than 0.8% rests with the top ten. Input material: PBMCs. These TCRs come from a young woman in good health and CMV-seronegative. Each CDR3 is given with its conserved first and last residue. D genes are given only for firm matches. Expanded clones are given a class, and other clones once, few, many or no size at all.

CDR3aa: CASTGTGLYEQYF
CDR3nt: TGTGCCAGTACCGGGACAGGGTTATACGAGCAGTACTTC
abundance: -
v_gene: TRBV5-8
d_gene: TRBD1
j_gene: TRBJ2-7

CDR3aa: CASSHGTGDYGYTF
CDR3nt: TGCGCCAGCAGCCACGGGACAGGGGATTATGGCTACACCTTC
abundance: -
v_gene: TRBV4-1
d_gene: TRBD1
j_gene: TRBJ1-2

CDR3aa: CASSSHGWARPETQYF
CDR3nt: TGTGCCAGCAGTTCACATGGATGGGCCCGCCCTGAGACCCAGTACTTC
abundance: many
v_gene: TRBV6-5
d_gene: -
j_gene: TRBJ2-5

CDR3aa: CASSLSGTGLHQPQHF
CDR3nt: TGTGCCAGCAGTTTGTCCGGGACAGGGCTTCATCAGCCCCAGCATTTT
abundance: -
v_gene: TRBV6-5
d_gene: TRBD1
j_gene: TRBJ1-5

CDR3aa: CASSLRDRGYEEQYF
CDR3nt: TGCGCCAGCAGCTTACGGGACAGGGGATACGAGGAGCAGTACTTC
abundance: once
v_gene: TRBV5-1
d_gene: TRBD1
j_gene: TRBJ2-7

CDR3aa: CASSLRGNLNQPQHF
CDR3nt: TGTGCCAGCAGCTTAAGGGGGAATCTCAATCAGCCCCAGCATTTT
abundance: -
v_gene: TRBV7-2
d_gene: -
j_gene: TRBJ1-5

CDR3aa: CASARSGNLLTGTEAFF
CDR3nt: TGTGCCAGCGCCAGGTCCGGGAACCTCCTGACGGGCACTGAAGCTTTCTTT
abundance: -
v_gene: TRBV11-2
d_gene: -
j_gene: TRBJ1-1

CDR3aa: CASSSPRDRVLATPTDTQYF
CDR3nt: TGTGCCAGTAGTTCTCCCCGGGACAGGGTGTTGGCCACCCCCACAGATACGCAGTATTTT
abundance: -
v_gene: TRBV19
d_gene: TRBD1
j_gene: TRBJ2-3

CDR3aa: CASSSQGYGYTF
CDR3nt: TGTGCCAGCAGCTCACAGGGTTATGGCTACACCTTC
abundance: -
v_gene: TRBV2
d_gene: -
j_gene: TRBJ1-2

CDR3aa: CASSGDRGSYEQYF
CDR3nt: TGTGCCAGCAGCGGGGACAGGGGCTCCTACGAGCAGTACTTC
abundance: -
v_gene: TRBV13
d_gene: TRBD1
j_gene: TRBJ2-7

CDR3aa: CASSLREGNTGELFF
CDR3nt: TGTGCCAGCAGCTTGCGGGAGGGAAACACCGGGGAGCTGTTTTTT
abundance: -
v_gene: TRBV7-7
d_gene: TRBD2
j_gene: TRBJ2-2

CDR3aa: CASSERPWTGFPETQYF
CDR3nt: TGTGCCAGCAGTGAACGCCCCTGGACAGGGTTCCCAGAGACCCAGTACTTC
abundance: -
v_gene: TRBV2
d_gene: TRBD1
j_gene: TRBJ2-5

CDR3aa: CATSRDRRNTEAFF
CDR3nt: TGTGCCACCAGCAGAGACCGCAGGAACACTGAAGCTTTCTTT
abundance: -
v_gene: TRBV15
d_gene: -
j_gene: TRBJ1-1

CDR3aa: CSVEGGQVSNYGYTF
CDR3nt: TGCAGCGTTGAAGGGGGACAGGTCTCTAACTATGGCTACACCTTC
abundance: -
v_gene: TRBV29-1
d_gene: TRBD1
j_gene: TRBJ1-2